The 12 T cell receptor beta chains given below trace back to one sample, sequenced in a study of human T cells and chemical hapten exposure. In TCRdb, the RACE reads were re-called with MiXCR into one record per CDR3 protein. The sample lists some 340,000 distinct CDR3 sequences, around 7% seen once, with 7.5% to 9% in the top ten. As for time point: patch test 1, 2 weeks after DPC sensitization. Treatment indicated: therapeutic diphenylcyclopropenone sensitization with weekly scalp DPC. Sequenced here: whole blood, sampled in connection with sensitization to the hapten diphenylcyclopropenone (DPC). The receptors shown here come from a woman younger than 30 with alopecia areata. Some clones in this sample may be carry-over from other donors' samples.

This clonotype was seen many times. The chain recombines TRBV29-1 with TRBJ2-7, with 10 bases lining up with TRBD2. The CDR3 is 15 residues long. V was pared by 7 bases and J by 2 bases, with 11 bases of the junction left unmatched. Germline V CDR1 and CDR2: SQVTM, ANQGSEA. The CDR3 spells CSAVYSGGTTYEQYF. The CDR3 DNA reads TGCAGCGCGGTGTATAGCGGGGGGACCACCTACGAGCAGTACTTC.

In this sample, this clonotype turned up a few times. The chain joins TRBV6-2 or TRBV6-3 to TRBJ1-2; TRBD1 aligns across 7 bases. Looked up from germline, CDR1 is MNHEY and CDR2 is SVGEGT. The CDR3 spans 13 residues. The V segment lost 4 bases and the J segment 4 bases; nucleotides outside the gene matches: 3. CDR3 nucleotides: TGTGCCAGCAGTTCTGACAGGGCCTATGGCTACACCTTC. Amino acids: CASSSDRAYGYTF.

This clonotype was seen many times. This chain joins TRBV19 and TRBJ2-3; maybe TRBD2 (5 bases). The CDR3 totals 13 residues. V was shortened by 3 bases and J by 2 bases, with 6 bases between the two germline ends. Germline loops: CDR1 LNHDA, CDR2 SQIVND (reference sequence). This CDR3 is CASSIGDTDTQYF. Written as DNA, the CDR3 is TGTGCCAGTAGTATCGGGGACACAGATACGCAGTATTTT.

The CDR3 nucleotides read TGTGCCAGCATAAGACAGGGATCGGGCTACGAGCAGTACTTC. It is translated as CASIRQGSGYEQYF. The chain recombines TRBV28 with TRBJ2-7, with 7 positions matching TRBD1. CDR3 length equals 14 residues. The germline V gene has CDR1 MDHEN and CDR2 SYDVKM. Losses at the gene ends were 7 bases for V and 3 bases for J; bases not matched to a gene: 9.

This sequence joins TRBV7-6 and TRBJ1-4; tentatively, D is TRBD1 (5 bases). The germline CDR1 and CDR2 sequences are SGHVS and FNYEAQ. The CDR3 sequence is 15 residues long. V was pared by 5 bases and J by 5 bases, with 15 bases between. CDR3 amino acids: CASSLSRVPNEKLFF. CDR3 DNA: TGTGCCAGCAGCCTCTCCAGGGTCCCCAATGAAAAACTGTTTTTT.

The chain uses TRBV28 and TRBJ1-2; D gene unclear. The CDR3 contains 13 residues. The V gene lost 2 bases and the J gene lost 2 bases, with 6 bases spanning the gap. Per germline, CDR1 MDHEN and CDR2 SYDVKM. This chain's CDR3 is CASSLHPNYGYTF. The CDR3 DNA reads TGTGCCAGCAGTTTACATCCCAACTATGGCTACACCTTC.

The rearrangement uses TRBV5-1 and TRBJ1-1, with D perhaps matching TRBD1 (5 bases). V lost 3 bases and J lost 6, with 12 bases in between. The length of the CDR3 is 13 residues. CDR1 is SGHRS and CDR2 is YFSETQ in the germline V gene. The CDR3 region has the DNA TGCGCCAGCAGCTGGGGGGGAGGCGCTGAAGCTTTCTTT. This sequence encodes CASSWGGGAEAFF.

V gene TRBV6-2 or TRBV6-3 combines with J gene TRBJ1-1; TRBD1 might be the D (6 bases). Per germline, CDR1 MNHEY and CDR2 SVGEGT. V lost 6 bases to trimming and J lost 0 bases, with 17 bases between them. The CDR3 covers 16 residues. Written as DNA, the CDR3 is TGTGCCAGCAGCCCTGGACAGTACGCCATGAACACTGAAGCTTTCTTT. This gives the protein CASSPGQYAMNTEAFF.

This clonotype was counted many times. The rearrangement joins TRBV6-5 to TRBJ2-7, with D perhaps matching TRBD1 (5 bases). The germline V and J ends were trimmed by 5 bases and 2 bases, with 13 bases remaining between them. This CDR3 contains 14 residues. Germline assignment: CDR1 MNHEY and CDR2 SVGAGI. The CDR3 sequence: CASSPRGRTYEQYF. CDR3 nucleotides: TGTGCCAGCAGTCCTAGGGGTAGGACCTACGAGCAGTACTTC.

The chain recombines TRBV28 with TRBJ1-1, with D maybe TRBD1 (5 bases). CDR3 length: 10 amino acids. The germline CDR1 and CDR2 sequences are MDHEN and SYDVKM. The CDR3 bases are TGTGTCACAGGAAACACTGAAGCTTTCTTT. Its protein product is CVTGNTEAFF.

This clonotype was seen ten or more times. The J gene is TRBJ2-7, the V gene TRBV28; D is perhaps TRBD1 or TRBD2 (6 bases each). Per germline, CDR1 MDHEN and CDR2 SYDVKM. The CDR3 runs 11 residues. V was shortened by 11 bases and J by 6 bases, with 14 bases between the two germline ends. This chain's CDR3 is CAGGTPSEQYF. The CDR3 bases are TGTGCCGGGGGGACACCTTCCGAGCAGTACTTC.

This clonotype was seen ten or more times. The chain couples TRBV7-9 to TRBJ2-5; no reliable D call. The CDR3 contains 13 residues. The ends were cut back, 1 base at V and 2 bases at J, with 5 bases in the middle. Germline loops: CDR1 SEHNR, CDR2 FQNEAQ (reference sequence). The CDR3 protein is CASSLDSQETQYF. The CDR3 bases are TGTGCCAGCAGCTTAGACAGTCAAGAGACCCAGTACTTC.